This TCR beta chain was profiled in a study of cytomegalovirus exposure and HLA in healthy donors. Use of 60 Vbeta and 13 Jbeta primers characterized the PCR. Generated by immunoSEQ multiplex PCR, the TCRdb table keeps only in-frame clones and is missing some. The data hold some 150,000 clones, with 75% to 90% observed a single time. CDR3 size: 14 residues. CDR1 is SGDLS and CDR2 is YYNGEE in the germline V gene. V was pared by 4 bases and J by 7 bases, with 7 bases of the junction left unmatched. Study-level findings and limits: It emerged from a later analysis that several of the most significant clusters appeared to be linked to common viral pathogens. The analysis excluded some indistinguishable V segments, including TRBV6-2 and TRBV6-3. Reports indicated that the classifier achieved high specificity and sensitivity in diagnosing cytomegalovirus status. The productive fraction for most TCR beta V segments was about 87% or about 30% in an earlier analysis.

Regarding this clone: Its antigen remains unknown.

The clonotype comes from a woman aged 30 to 39 in good health and CMV-seronegative. V and J are TRBV9 and TRBJ1-5; 8 bases agree with TRBD1. The sample comprised PBMCs. The CDR3 protein is CASSPGQGRQPQHF. CDR3 bases: TGTGCCAGCAGCCCCGGACAGGGAAGACAGCCCCAGCATTTT.